Detailed here is one T cell receptor (beta chain). Its antigen is not identified. The data were taken from a study of T cell repertoires in cytomegalovirus infection. Study context: CMV infection and matching HLA type were both indicated by public TCR beta signatures.

Whole-study findings and limits: Accumulated public TCR beta family frequency recognized individuals carrying CMV together with the relevant HLA.

In TCRdb, the reads were re-called with MiXCR into one record per CDR3 protein. The sample yields approximately 290,000 distinct CDR3 sequences, about a quarter seen once. The specimen was PBMCs. The TCR originated in a human donor in good health (CMV status not recorded). Some clones in this sample may be carry-over from other donors' samples.

CDR3 sequence: CASSDAQETQYF. CDR3 bases: TGTGCCAGCAGTGACGCCCAAGAGACCCAGTACTTC. This sequence joins TRBV6-6 and TRBJ2-5; D uncertain. The germline gives CDR1 MNHNY, CDR2 SVGAGI (reference sequence). V lost 5 bases and J lost 1, with 5 bases in between. The CDR3 has 12 residues.